This T cell receptor beta chain was found in a study of shared clonotypes between healthy human individuals. Overall study context: Used for every donor were three CD4 naive, three CD4 memory, two CD8 naive and one CD8 memory plate. Study-level findings and limits: Memory subsets generally showed lower estimated richness than naive subsets.

This CDR3 comprises 15 residues. Unmatched junction bases numbered 6, after V lost 2 bases and J lost 2 bases. Per germline, CDR1 SGHRS and CDR2 YFSETQ. This clone was counted once. Its antigen is not identified. Using immunoSEQ multiplex PCR, the repertoire was profiled, and TCRdb retains in-frame clones only, with some absent. The table includes around 2.5 million clones, more than 85% detected once. The sequence was obtained from a young man in good health. Some clones in this sample may be carry-over from other donors' samples. The chain uses TRBV5-1 and TRBJ2-5, with 7 nucleotides matching TRBD2. Sample: naive CD4+ T cells from PBMCs. The subset is: CD45RA+ positively selected. The CDR3, as DNA: TGCGCCAGCAGCTTACAAGGGACTACGCAAGAGACCCAGTACTTC. This gives the protein CASSLQGTTQETQYF.